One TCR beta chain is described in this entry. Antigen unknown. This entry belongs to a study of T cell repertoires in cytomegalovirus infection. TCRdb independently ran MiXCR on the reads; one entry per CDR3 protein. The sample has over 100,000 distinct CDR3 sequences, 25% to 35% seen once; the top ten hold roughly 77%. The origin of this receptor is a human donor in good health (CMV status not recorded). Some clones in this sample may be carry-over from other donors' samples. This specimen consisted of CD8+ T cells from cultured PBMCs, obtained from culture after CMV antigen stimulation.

The CDR3: CSARAGTAVPAFF. The CDR3 region has the DNA TGCAGTGCTAGGGCCGGGACAGCCGTTCCAGCTTTCTTT. The rearrangement uses TRBV20-1 and TRBJ1-1; TRBD1 matches at 7 bases. CDR1 DFQATT and CDR2 SNEGSKA come from the germline V gene (reference sequence). V lost 3 bases, J lost 10 bases, and 11 bases stayed unmatched. This CDR3 region has 13 residues.